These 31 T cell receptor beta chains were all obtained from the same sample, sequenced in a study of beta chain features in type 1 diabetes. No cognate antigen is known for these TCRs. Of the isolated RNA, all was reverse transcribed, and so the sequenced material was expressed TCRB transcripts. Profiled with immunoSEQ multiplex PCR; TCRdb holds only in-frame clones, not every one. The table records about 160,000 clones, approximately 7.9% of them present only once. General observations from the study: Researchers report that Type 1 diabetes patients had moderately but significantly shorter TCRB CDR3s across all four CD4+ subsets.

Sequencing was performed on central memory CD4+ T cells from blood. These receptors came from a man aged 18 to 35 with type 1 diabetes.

CDR3 coding DNA: TGTGCCAGCAGCGTAGATCTAGCGGGAAGTATCGGGGAGCAGTTCTTC. Its translation is CASSVDLAGSIGEQFF. The chain has TRBV9 and TRBJ2-1; 9 bases are shared with TRBD2. V trimming: 0 bases; J trimming: 10 bases; junction bases outside the gene matches: 11. Germline loops: CDR1 SGDLS, CDR2 YYNGEE. The CDR3 length is 16 residues.

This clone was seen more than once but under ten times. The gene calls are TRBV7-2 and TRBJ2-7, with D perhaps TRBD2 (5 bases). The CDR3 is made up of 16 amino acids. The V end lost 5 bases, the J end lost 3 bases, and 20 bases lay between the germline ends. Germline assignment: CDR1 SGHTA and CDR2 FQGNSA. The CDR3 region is CASSGRGSERLYEQYF. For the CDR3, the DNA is TGTGCCAGCAGCGGCAGAGGGTCAGAAAGGCTCTACGAGCAGTACTTC.

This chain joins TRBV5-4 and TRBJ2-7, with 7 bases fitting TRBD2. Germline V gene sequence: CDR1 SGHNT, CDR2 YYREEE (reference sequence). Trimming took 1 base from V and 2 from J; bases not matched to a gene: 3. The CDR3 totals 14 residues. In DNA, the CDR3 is TGTGCCAGCAGCTTGTGGGGGGGGACCTACGAGCAGTACTTC. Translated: CASSLWGGTYEQYF.

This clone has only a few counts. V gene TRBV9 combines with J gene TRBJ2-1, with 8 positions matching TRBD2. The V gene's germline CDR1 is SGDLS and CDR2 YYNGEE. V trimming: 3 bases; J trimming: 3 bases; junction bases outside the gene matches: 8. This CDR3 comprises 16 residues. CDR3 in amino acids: CASSGSGRGDYNEQFF. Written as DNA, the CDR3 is TGTGCCAGCAGCGGCTCGGGGCGGGGGGACTACAATGAGCAGTTCTTC.

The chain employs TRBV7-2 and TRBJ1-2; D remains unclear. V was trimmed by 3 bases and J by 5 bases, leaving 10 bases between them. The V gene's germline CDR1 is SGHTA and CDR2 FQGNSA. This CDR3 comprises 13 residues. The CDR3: CASSFQRGYGYTF. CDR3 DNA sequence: TGTGCCAGCAGCTTTCAAAGAGGGTATGGCTACACCTTC. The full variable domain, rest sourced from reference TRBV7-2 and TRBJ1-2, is GAGVSQSPSNKVTEKGKDVELRCDPISGHTALYWYRQSLGQGLEFLIYFQGNSAPDKSGLPSDRFSAERTGGSVSTLTIQRTQQEDSAVYLCASSFQRGYGYTFGSGTRLTVV.

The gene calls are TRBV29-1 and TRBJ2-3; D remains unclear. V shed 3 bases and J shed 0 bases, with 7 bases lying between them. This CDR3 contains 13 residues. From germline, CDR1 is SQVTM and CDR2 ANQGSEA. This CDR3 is CSVDSSSTDTQYF. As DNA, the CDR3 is TGCAGCGTTGACTCCAGTAGCACAGATACGCAGTATTTT.

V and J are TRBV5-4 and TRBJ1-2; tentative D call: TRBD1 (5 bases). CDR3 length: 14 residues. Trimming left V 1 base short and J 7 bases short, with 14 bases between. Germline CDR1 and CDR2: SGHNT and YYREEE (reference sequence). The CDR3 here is CASSLNSGDGGYTF. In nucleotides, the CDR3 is TGTGCCAGCAGCTTGAATTCGGGGGATGGTGGCTACACCTTC.

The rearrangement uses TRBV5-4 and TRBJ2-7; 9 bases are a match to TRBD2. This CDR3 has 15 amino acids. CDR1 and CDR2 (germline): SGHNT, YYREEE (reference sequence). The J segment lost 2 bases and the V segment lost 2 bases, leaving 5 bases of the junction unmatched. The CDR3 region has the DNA TGTGCCAGCAGCTTAACGCGGGGGGGGACCTACGAGCAGTACTTC. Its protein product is CASSLTRGGTYEQYF.

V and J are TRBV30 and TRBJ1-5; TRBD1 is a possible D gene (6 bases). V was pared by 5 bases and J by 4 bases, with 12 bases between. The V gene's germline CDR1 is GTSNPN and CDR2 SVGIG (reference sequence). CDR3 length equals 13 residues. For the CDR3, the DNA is TGTGCCTGGGCCCCGGGACAAAATCAGCCCCAGCATTTT. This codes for CAWAPGQNQPQHF.

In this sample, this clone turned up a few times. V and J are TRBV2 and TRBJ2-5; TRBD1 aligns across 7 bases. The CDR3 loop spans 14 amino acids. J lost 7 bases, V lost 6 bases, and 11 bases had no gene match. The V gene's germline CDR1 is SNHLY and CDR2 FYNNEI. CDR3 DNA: TGTGCCAGCAGCGAGCAAATAGGGGGCGGGACCCAGTACTTC. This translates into CASSEQIGGGTQYF.

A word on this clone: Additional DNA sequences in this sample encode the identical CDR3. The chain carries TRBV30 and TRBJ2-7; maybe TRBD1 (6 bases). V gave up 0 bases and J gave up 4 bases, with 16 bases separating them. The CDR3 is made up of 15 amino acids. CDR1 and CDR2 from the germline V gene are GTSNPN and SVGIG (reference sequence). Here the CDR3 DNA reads TGTGCCTGGAGTGTATTGAGGGGTAGGGGGTACGAGCAGTACTTC. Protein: CAWSVLRGRGYEQYF.

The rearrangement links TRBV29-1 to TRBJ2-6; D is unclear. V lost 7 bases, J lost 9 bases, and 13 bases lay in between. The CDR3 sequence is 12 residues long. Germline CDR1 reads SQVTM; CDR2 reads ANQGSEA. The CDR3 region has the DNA TGCAGCGCTCTCCTGCCCGGCAACGTCCTGACTTTC. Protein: CSALLPGNVLTF.

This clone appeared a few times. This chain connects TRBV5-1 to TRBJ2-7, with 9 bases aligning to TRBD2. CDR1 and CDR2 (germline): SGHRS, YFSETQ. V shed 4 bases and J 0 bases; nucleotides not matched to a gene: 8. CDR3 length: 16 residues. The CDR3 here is CASSRSTSGGSYEQYF. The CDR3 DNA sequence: TGCGCCAGCAGCCGCTCGACTAGCGGAGGCTCCTACGAGCAGTACTTC.

The chain's CDR3 is CASSQFLGQDRNQPQHF. The CDR3 DNA follows: TGCGCCAGCAGTCAATTCCTCGGCCAGGATCGCAATCAGCCCCAGCATTTT. The genes are TRBV23-1 and TRBJ1-5; D is ambiguous. TRBV23-1 has ORF status, its function being uncertain. Trimming pared 1 base from V and 2 bases from J, leaving 15 bases between. CDR3 length: 17 amino acids.

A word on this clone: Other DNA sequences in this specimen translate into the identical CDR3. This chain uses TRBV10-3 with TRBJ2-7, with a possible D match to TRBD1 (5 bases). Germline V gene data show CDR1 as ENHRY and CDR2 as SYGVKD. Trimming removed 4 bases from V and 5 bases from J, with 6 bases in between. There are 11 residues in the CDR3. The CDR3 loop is CAISVRDEQYF. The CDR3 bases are TGTGCCATCAGTGTCAGGGACGAGCAGTACTTC.

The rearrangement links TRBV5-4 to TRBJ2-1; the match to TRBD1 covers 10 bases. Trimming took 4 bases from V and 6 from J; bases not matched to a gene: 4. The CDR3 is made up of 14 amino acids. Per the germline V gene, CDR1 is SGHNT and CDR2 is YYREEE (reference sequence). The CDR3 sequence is CASSTRTGGNEQFF. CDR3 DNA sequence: TGTGCCAGCAGCACTCGGACAGGGGGCAATGAGCAGTTCTTC.

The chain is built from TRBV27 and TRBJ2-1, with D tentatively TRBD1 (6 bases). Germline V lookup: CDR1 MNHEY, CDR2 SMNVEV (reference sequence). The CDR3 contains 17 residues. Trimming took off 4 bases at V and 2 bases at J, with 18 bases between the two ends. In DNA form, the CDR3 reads TGTGCCAGCAGTTCCACACAGGGTAGTTACACCTACAATGAGCAGTTCTTC. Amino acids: CASSSTQGSYTYNEQFF.

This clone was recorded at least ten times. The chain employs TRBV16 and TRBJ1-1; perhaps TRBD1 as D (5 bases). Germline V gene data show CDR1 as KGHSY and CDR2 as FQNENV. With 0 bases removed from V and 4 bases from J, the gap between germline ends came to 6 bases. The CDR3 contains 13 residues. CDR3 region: CASSQSRGTEAFF. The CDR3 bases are TGTGCCAGCAGCCAATCTAGGGGCACTGAAGCTTTCTTT.

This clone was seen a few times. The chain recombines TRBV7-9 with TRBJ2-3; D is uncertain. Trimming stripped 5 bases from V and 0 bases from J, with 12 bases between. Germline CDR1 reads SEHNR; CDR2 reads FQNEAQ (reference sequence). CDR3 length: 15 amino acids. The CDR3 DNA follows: TGTGCCAGCAGCATCGGTTCAATGAGCACAGATACGCAGTATTTT. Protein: CASSIGSMSTDTQYF. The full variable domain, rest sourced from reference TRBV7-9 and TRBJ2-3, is DTGVSQNPRHKITKRGQNVTFRCDPISEHNRLYWYRQTLGQGPEFLTYFQNEAQLEKSRLLSDRFSAERPKGSFSTLEIQRTEQGDSAMYLCASSIGSMSTDTQYFGPGTRLTVL.

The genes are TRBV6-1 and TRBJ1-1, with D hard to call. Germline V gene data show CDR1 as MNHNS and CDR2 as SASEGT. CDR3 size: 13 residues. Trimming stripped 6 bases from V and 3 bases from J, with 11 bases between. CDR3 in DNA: TGTGCCAGCAGCTTGGTGCGGTACACTGAAGCTTTCTTT. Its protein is CASSLVRYTEAFF.

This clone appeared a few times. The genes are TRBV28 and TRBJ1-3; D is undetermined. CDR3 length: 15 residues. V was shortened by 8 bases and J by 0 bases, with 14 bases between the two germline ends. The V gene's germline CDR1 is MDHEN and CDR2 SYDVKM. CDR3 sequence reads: CASGRGSPSGNTIYF. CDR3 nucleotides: TGTGCCAGCGGGCGAGGGTCCCCCTCTGGAAACACCATATATTTT.

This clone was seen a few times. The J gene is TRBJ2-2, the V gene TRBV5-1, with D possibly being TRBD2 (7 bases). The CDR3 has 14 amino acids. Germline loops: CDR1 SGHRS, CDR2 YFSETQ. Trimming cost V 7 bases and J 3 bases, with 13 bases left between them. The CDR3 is CASRTGGDTGELFF. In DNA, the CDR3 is TGCGCCAGCCGTACGGGGGGCGACACCGGGGAGCTGTTTTTT.

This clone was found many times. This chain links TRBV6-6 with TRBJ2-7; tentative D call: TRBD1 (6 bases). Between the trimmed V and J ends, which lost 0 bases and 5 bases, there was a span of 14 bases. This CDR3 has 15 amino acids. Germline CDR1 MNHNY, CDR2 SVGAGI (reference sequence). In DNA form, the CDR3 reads TGTGCCAGCAGTTACTCGACAGGAAGAGACCACGAGCAGTACTTC. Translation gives CASSYSTGRDHEQYF.

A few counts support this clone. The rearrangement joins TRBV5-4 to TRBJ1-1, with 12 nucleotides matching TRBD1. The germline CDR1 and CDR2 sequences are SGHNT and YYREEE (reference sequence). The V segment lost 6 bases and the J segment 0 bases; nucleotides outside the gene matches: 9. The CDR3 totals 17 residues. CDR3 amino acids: CASTQGQGASMNTEAFF. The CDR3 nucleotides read TGTGCCAGCACCCAGGGACAGGGGGCGTCCATGAACACTGAAGCTTTCTTT.

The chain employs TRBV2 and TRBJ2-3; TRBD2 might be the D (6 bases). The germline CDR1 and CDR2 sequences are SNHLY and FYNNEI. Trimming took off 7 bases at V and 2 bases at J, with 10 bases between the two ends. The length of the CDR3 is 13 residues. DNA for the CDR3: TGTGCCAGCAATAGCGGACCCACAGATACGCAGTATTTT. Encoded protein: CASNSGPTDTQYF.

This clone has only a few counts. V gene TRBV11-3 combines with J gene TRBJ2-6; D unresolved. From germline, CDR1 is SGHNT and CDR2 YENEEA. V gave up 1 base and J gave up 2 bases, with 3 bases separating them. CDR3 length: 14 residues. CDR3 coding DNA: TGTGCCAGCAGCTTAGTAGCTGGGGCCAACGTCCTGACTTTC. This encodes CASSLVAGANVLTF.

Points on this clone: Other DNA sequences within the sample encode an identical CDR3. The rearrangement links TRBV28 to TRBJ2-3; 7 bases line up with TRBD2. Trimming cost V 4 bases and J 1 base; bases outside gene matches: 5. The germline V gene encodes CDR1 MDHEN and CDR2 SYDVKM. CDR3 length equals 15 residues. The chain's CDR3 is CASSSGGSRTDTQYF. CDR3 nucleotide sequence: TGTGCCAGCAGTTCGGGAGGCTCGCGCACAGATACGCAGTATTTT.

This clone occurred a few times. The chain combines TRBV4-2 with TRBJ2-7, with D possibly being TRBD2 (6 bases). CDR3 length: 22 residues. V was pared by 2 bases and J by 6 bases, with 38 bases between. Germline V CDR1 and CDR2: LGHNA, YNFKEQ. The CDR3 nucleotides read TGTGCCAGCAGCCAAAACGGCGGGGTAGCGTACGCAAACACCCTTTTGGGCTGCGAGCAGTACTTC. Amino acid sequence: CASSQNGGVAYANTLLGCEQYF.

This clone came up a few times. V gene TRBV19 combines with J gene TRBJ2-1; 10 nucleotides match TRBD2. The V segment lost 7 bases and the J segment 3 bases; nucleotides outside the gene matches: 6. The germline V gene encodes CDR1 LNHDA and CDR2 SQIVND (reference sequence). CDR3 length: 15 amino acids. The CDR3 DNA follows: TGTGCCAGTACAAAGGGGACTAGCGTCTACAATGAGCAGTTCTTC. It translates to CASTKGTSVYNEQFF.

The CDR3: CASTYAGQNEQFF. In DNA, the CDR3 is TGTGCCAGTACATACGCGGGCCAAAATGAGCAGTTCTTC. The rearrangement joins TRBV25-1 to TRBJ2-1; perhaps TRBD2 as D (5 bases). V was shortened by 9 bases and J by 7 bases, with 16 bases between the two germline ends. The CDR3 loop spans 13 amino acids. CDR1 and CDR2 (germline): MGHDK, SYGVNS.

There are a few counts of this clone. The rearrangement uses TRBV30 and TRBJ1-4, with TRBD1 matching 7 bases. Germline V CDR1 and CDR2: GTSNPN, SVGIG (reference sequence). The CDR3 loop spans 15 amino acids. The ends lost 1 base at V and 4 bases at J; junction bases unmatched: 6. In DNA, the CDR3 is TGTGCCTGGAGTGCCAGGGGGAGAAGTAATGAAAAACTGTTTTTT. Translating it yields CAWSARGRSNEKLFF.